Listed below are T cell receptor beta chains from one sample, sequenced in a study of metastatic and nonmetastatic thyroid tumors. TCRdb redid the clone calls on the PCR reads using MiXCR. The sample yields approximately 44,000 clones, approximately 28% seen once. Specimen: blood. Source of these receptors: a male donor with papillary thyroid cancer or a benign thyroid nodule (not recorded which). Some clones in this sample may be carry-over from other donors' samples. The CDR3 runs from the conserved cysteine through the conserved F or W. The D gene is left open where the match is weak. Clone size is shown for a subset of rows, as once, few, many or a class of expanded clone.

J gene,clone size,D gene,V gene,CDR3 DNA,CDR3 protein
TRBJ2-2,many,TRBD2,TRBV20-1,TGCAGTGCGGGCGGGAGGGATAACACCGGGGAGCTGTTTTTT,CSAGGRDNTGELFF
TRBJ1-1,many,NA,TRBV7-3,TGTGCCAGCAGAGAACCCGGACTGAACACTGAAGCTTTCTTT,CASREPGLNTEAFF
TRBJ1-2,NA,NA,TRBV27,TGTGCCAGCAGATTATCGATTCGGGGCCGGGACGGCTACCCCTTC,CASRLSIRGRDGYPF
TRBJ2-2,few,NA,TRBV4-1,TGCGCCAGCAGCCAAGATTTGGGGGGAGCAGGGGGATCCGGGGAGCTGTTTTTT,CASSQDLGGAGGSGELFF
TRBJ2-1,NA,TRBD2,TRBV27,TGTGCCAGCAGACCGGGACTAGAGGGAGGGGGCTCCTACAATGAGCAGTTCTTC,CASRPGLEGGGSYNEQFF
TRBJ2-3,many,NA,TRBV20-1,TGCAGTGCCTTAGGACAGTCCACAGATACGCAGTATTTT,CSALGQSTDTQYF
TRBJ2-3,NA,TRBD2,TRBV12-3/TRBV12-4,TGTGCCAGCAGGTTGACTAGCGGCACAGATACGCAGTATTTT,CASRLTSGTDTQYF
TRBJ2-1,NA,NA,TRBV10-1,TGCGCCAGCAGTGAGGTTGTCGCAGGGGTAGATGAGCAGTTCTTC,CASSEVVAGVDEQFF
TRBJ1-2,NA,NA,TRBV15,TGTGCCACCAGGAAAGGCCCAGTGGCTAACTTTGGCTATACCTTC,CATRKGPVANFGYTF
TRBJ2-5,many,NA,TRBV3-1,TGTGCCAGCAGCCCTCCTTCGGCTAGTACGTCAGAGACCCAGTACTTC,CASSPPSASTSETQYF
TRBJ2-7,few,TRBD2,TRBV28,TGTGCCAGCATTACTAGCGAGATGCCCCACGAGCAGTACTTC,CASITSEMPHEQYF
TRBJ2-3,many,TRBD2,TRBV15,TGTGCCACCAGCAGAATGCGGGGGAGGACTAGCACAGATACGCAGTATTTT,CATSRMRGRTSTDTQYF
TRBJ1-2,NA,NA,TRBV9,TGTGCCAGCAGCGTAGACCTCAGGTGGGACCATGGCTACACCTTC,CASSVDLRWDHGYTF
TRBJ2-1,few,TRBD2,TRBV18,TGTGCCAGCTCACCAACCCTGGCGGGAGGGTTCGGTGAGCAGTTCTTC,CASSPTLAGGFGEQFF
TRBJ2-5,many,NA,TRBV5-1,TGCGCCAGCAGCGAGGGTAGCAGTAGCCCCCAAGAGACCCAGTACTTC,CASSEGSSSPQETQYF
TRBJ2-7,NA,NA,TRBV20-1,TGCAGTGCTCAGCACTGGGACGGGAGCTCCTACGAGCAGTACTTC,CSAQHWDGSSYEQYF
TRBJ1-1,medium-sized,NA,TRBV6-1,TGTGCCAGCAGTCTAGTCGTGGTTGACACTGAAGCTTTCTTT,CASSLVVVDTEAFF
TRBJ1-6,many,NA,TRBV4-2,TGTGCCAGCAGCCAAGAACAGGGACCTAATTCACCCCTCCACTTT,CASSQEQGPNSPLHF
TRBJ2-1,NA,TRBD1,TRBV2,TGTGCCAGCAGGAAAATGGGACAGCAGCAGTTCTTC,CASRKMGQQQFF
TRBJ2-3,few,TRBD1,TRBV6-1,TGTGCCAGCAGAAGGACAGGGCGGGGAGATACGCAGTATTTT,CASRRTGRGDTQYF
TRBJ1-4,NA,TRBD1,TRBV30,TGTGCCTGGAGTAACACAGGGGCCTATAAGGAAAAACTGTTTTTT,CAWSNTGAYKEKLFF
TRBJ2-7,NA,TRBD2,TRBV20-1,TGCAGTGCTGCCCCCGGGACTAGAGGGGAGCAGTACTTC,CSAAPGTRGEQYF
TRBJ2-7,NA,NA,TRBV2,TGTGCCAGCAGTACACAGGGTCCCTACGAGCAGTACTTC,CASSTQGPYEQYF
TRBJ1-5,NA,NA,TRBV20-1,TGCTGTGCTAGATATGCGGGGGTTGGGGGCCATCAGCCCCAGCATTTT,CCARYAGVGGHQPQHF
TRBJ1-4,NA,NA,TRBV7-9,TGTGCCAGCACCACAGCCTATGACACGGCGGAAAAACTGTTTTTT,CASTTAYDTAEKLFF
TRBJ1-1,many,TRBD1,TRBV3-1,TGTGCCAGCAGCCAACACGGGACAGGGGACCCTGAAGCTTTCTTT,CASSQHGTGDPEAFF
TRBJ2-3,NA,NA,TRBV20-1,TGCAGTGCTAGGAAATTAGGGGGTAGCGGGAGCACAGATACGCAGTATTTT,CSARKLGGSGSTDTQYF
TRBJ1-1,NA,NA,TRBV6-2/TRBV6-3,TGTGCCAGCAGACAGGTCCTGAACACTGAAGAGTGCTTT,CASRQVLNTEECF
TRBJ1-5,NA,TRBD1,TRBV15,TGTGCCACCAGCACCGGACAGGGTGACCCGCCCGAGCATTTT,CATSTGQGDPPEHF
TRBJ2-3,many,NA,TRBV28,TGTGCCAGCAGTTTAGGGACAGATACGCAGTATTTT,CASSLGTDTQYF
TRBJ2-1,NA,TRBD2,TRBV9,TGTGCCAGCAGCTTACCGGGACTAGCGGTGGGTTCTGCGAATGAGAAGTTCTTC,CASSLPGLAVGSANEKFF
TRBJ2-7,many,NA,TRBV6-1,TGTGCCAGCAGCCTAAGCCGGGTGCCCTACGAGCAGTACTTC,CASSLSRVPYEQYF
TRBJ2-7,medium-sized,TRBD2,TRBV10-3,TGTGCCATCAGTGAGTCGAATCGCGGGGGAGCAAGGTACGAGCAGTACTTC,CAISESNRGGARYEQYF
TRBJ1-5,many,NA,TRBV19,TGTGCCAGTAGTATATTAGGGAATCAGCCCCAGCATTTT,CASSILGNQPQHF
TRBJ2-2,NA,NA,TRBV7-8,TGTGCCAGCAGCCCGAGAGGTGACACCGGGGAGCTGTTTTTT,CASSPRGDTGELFF
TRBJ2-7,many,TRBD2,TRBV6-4,TGTGCCAGCAGTGTGACTAGCGGGAGTAACGAGCAGTACTTC,CASSVTSGSNEQYF
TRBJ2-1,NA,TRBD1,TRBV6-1,TGTGCCAGCAGTCCGGACAGGGGGCCTTACAATGAGCAGTTCTTC,CASSPDRGPYNEQFF
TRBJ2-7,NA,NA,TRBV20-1,TGCAGTGCTAGACCCCCCGGGACTGATTACGAGCAGTACTTC,CSARPPGTDYEQYF
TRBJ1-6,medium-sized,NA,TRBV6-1,TGTGCCAGCAGTGAAGCGGGGGGGGCGCAGCTCTCCCTCCACTTT,CASSEAGGAQLSLHF
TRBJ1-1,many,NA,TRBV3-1,TGTGCCAGCAGCCAAGATGGGGGGTTCACTGAAGCTTTCTTT,CASSQDGGFTEAFF
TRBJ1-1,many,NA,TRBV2,TGTGCCAGCAAGGTTGGGGGCATCACTGAAGCTTTCTTT,CASKVGGITEAFF
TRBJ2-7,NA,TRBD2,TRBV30,TGTGCCTGGAGTCGGGGGGAGTCGCCCTACGAGCAGTACTTC,CAWSRGESPYEQYF
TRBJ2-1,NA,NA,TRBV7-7,TGTGCTAGCATCCGAGACGTATACAATGAGCAGTTCTTC,CASIRDVYNEQFF
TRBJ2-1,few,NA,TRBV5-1,TGCGCCAGCAGCTCCCTAAGTGGTAGCTCCCACAATGAGCAGTTCTTT,CASSSLSGSSHNEQFF
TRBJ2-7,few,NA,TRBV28,TGTGCCAGCCGCCAATCAGGGGTCGAGCAGTACTTC,CASRQSGVEQYF
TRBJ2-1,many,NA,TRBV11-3,TGTGCCAGCAGTGGGCGTGGTAATGAGCAGTTCTTC,CASSGRGNEQFF
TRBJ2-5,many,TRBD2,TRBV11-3,TGTGCCAGCAGCTTAGGAAATAGCGGGAGGGCCCTCGAGACCCAGTACTTC,CASSLGNSGRALETQYF
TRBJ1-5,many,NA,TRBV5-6,TGTGCCAGCAGCTTTGGGGCAGGGTTTTCGCCCCAGCATTTT,CASSFGAGFSPQHF